This T cell receptor beta chain was identified during a study of post-analysis software for immune sequencing data (dated by TCRdb to 2013 to 2016). Broadly, across the study: Disease courses on record covered relapsing-remitting, secondary progressive and progressive-relapsing multiple sclerosis, though some patients had no subtype annotation. Patient repertoires were compared against about a dozen previously published healthy control repertoires from donors aged about 6 to 26 years. A subset of samples was prepared in parallel using single-end sample barcoding, then pooled and co-amplified after Illumina adapter ligation. The study at large found these results: The multiple sclerosis patient group was slightly younger than the control group. Significantly higher frequencies in patients than in controls were found for roughly 5 TRBV segments, including TRBV5-6, TRBV5-1 and TRBV20-1. Normalized Chao1 diversity was significantly lower in multiple sclerosis patients than controls, suggesting substantial peripheral T-cell clonal expansion. Direct clustering with F measure showed strong co-clustering of samples prepared in the same batch, prompting a batch-effect correction.

Libraries were made using PCR. TCRdb names Illumina HiSeq 2500 as the instrument used. To reduce PCR and sequencing biases, unique molecular identifiers were incorporated into the TCR beta cDNA libraries. Every 1 to 10 million input T cells yielded approximately 500,000 cDNA molecules, meaning each molecule approximated one T cell. The patient libraries were prepared and sequenced with the same protocol used for the earlier healthy control dataset. Samples belonging to the same batch were prepared together, multiplexed and sequenced on a shared HiSeq lane. The study's processing was this. MIGEC handled the raw barcoded reads, throwing out single-read molecular identifier groups before consensus assembly and CDR3 extraction. VDJtools was used for post-analysis of the clonotype tables, and diversity was normalized by down-sampling every dataset to the size of the smallest sample. To correct batch-related cross-sample contamination, repertoire overlap clustering matched CDR3 amino acid sequences but not nucleotide sequences. In-frame beta chains were kept once TCRdb had trimmed the public reads at Q25 with fastp and called clones with MiXCR. Records with the same CDR3 protein are collapsed into one entry carrying the most frequent genes and DNA. These V and J calls are TCRdb output, not the study's own analysis. The sample table contains 250,000 to 300,000 distinct CDR3 sequences; only one count was recorded for 30% to 45% of them. In total, the top ten clones hold 4.5% to 5.5% of the sample.

CDR1 and CDR2 were assigned from the germline V gene as SGHAT and FQNNGV. V sheds 0 bases and J sheds 13 bases, leaving 28 bases between their ends. The CDR3 holds 18 amino acids from the cysteine to the phenylalanine. The retained sequence is limited to the CDR3, 54 bases, with the frame set at the first base. Concerning this clonotype itself: It has no known antigen specificity. Possible read error: a much larger clone is one base away.

TCR beta repertoires were profiled from peripheral blood of roughly 13 young patients with multiple sclerosis to demonstrate the VDJtools post-analysis software. The patients with multiple sclerosis were children and adolescents between roughly 6 and 16 years of age. This sequence uses TRBV11-2 and TRBJ2-1, with the D call tentatively TRBD1 or TRBD2, each fitting 5 bases. The sequenced sample was blood. The sequence was obtained from a girl aged 10 to 17 with multiple sclerosis. The CDR3 region has the sequence CASSLEGVATTSLRTQFF. The nucleotides are TGTGCCAGCAGCTTAGAGGGGGTTGCGACTACCTCCTTGCGGACCCAGTTCTTC.